This paragraph covers one T cell receptor (beta chain) sequence. The antigen is unknown. The donors, all healthy, were Caucasians living in Russia, aged 6 to 90. The data belong to a study of blood T cells in healthy people across ages. For the second PCR, which ran for about 6 to 12 cycles, a sample-barcoded 5' primer and a J-beta primer mix were used. TCRdb independently ran MiXCR on the 5' RACE reads; one entry per CDR3 protein. This sample has around 1,600,000 distinct CDR3 sequences, with roughly 43% found just once. General study findings and limits: There was no known CMV status for donors, so expanded clonotype changes were possibly confounded.

CDR3 size: 15 residues. Germline-derived CDR1 and CDR2 are SEHNR and FQNEAQ (reference sequence). V shed 10 bases and J shed 9 bases, with 27 bases lying between them. The chain links TRBV7-9 to TRBJ1-2; weak D call: TRBD1 (6 bases). Sequencing was done on a sample of blood. The receptor was derived from a woman aged 18-29 years in good health. The DNA for the CDR3 is TGTGCCATCCCCCGTATCACCATGCGGGACATCAGCTACACCTTC. It encodes CAIPRITMRDISYTF.